A single sample gave rise to the 18 T cell receptor beta chains below, sequenced in a study of T cell repertoires in cytomegalovirus infection. TCRdb re-called the reads through MiXCR, storing one row per CDR3 protein. The sample holds roughly 150,000 distinct CDR3 sequences; 25% to 35% are singletons and the top ten take roughly 50%. Their cognate antigens are unknown. The sample here was CD8+ T cells from cultured PBMCs, taken from culture after CMV antigen stimulation. These receptors all come from a human donor in good health (CMV status not recorded). Some clones in this sample may be carry-over from other donors' samples.

This clonotype showed up many times. V usage is TRBV12-3 or TRBV12-4 and J usage is TRBJ2-7; TRBD2 is a possible D gene (5 bases). V was shortened by 3 bases and J by 3 bases, with 6 bases between the two germline ends. The CDR3 length is 12 residues. CDR3: CASSFRGYEQYF. DNA for the CDR3: TGTGCCAGCAGTTTTCGGGGCTACGAGCAGTACTTC.

This clonotype has just a few counts. The V call is TRBV5-1, the J call TRBJ2-1; 11 bases agree with TRBD2. CDR1 SGHRS and CDR2 YFSETQ come from the germline V gene. The CDR3 loop spans 16 amino acids. The junction had 2 bases not matched to a gene; V was cut back by 3 bases and J by 0 bases. The CDR3 region is CASSYSGGASYNEQFF. DNA of the CDR3: TGCGCCAGCAGCTATAGCGGGGGGGCCTCCTACAATGAGCAGTTCTTC. Full variable domain (outside the CDR3, taken from reference TRBV5-1 and TRBJ2-1): KAGVTQTPRYLIKTRGQQVTLSCSPISGHRSVSWYQQTPGQGLQFLFEYFSETQRNKGNFPGRFSGRQFSNSRSEMNVSTLELGDSALYLCASSYSGGASYNEQFFGPGTRLTVL.

The chain employs TRBV20-1 and TRBJ2-1; D tentatively fits TRBD1 or TRBD2 (6 bases each). V was clipped by 6 bases and J by 7 bases, with 19 bases between them. The CDR3 has 14 residues. Germline CDR1 and CDR2: DFQATT and SNEGSKA (reference sequence). CDR3 coding DNA: TGCAGTGCCAGCCTTGGGGGGCCGGCGAATGAGCAGTTCTTC. Protein product: CSASLGGPANEQFF.

The chain couples TRBV12-3 or TRBV12-4 to TRBJ1-5, with TRBD1 matching over 8 bases. Losses at the gene ends were 5 bases for V and 5 bases for J; bases not matched to a gene: 2. The CDR3 consists of 13 residues. The CDR3 loop reads CASSHRGDQPQHF. The CDR3 DNA reads as TGTGCCAGCAGTCACAGGGGGGATCAGCCCCAGCATTTT.

The chain combines TRBV20-1 with TRBJ2-7, with D possibly TRBD2 on 5 matching bases. With 1 base removed from V and 2 bases from J, the gap between germline ends came to 9 bases. CDR1 and CDR2 (germline): DFQATT, SNEGSKA (reference sequence). This CDR3 is built from 13 residues. DNA for the CDR3: TGCAGTGCTAGAGTTTCGGGAACCTACGAGCAGTACTTC. Its translation is CSARVSGTYEQYF.

The chain has TRBV20-1 and TRBJ2-4; 13 positions match TRBD2. The CDR3 spans 19 residues. J was trimmed by 0 bases and V by 2 bases; bases with no gene match: 10. Per germline, CDR1 DFQATT and CDR2 SNEGSKA (reference sequence). CDR3 region: CSARPPGLAGTEAKNIQYF. The CDR3 coding sequence is TGCAGTGCTAGACCCCCGGGACTAGCGGGGACCGAAGCCAAAAACATTCAGTACTTC.

The chain has TRBV7-6 and TRBJ2-3; D might be TRBD1 or TRBD2, each matching 6 bases. Germline CDR1 reads SGHVS; CDR2 reads FNYEAQ. Trimming left V 3 bases short and J 6 bases short, with 16 bases between. The CDR3 extends over 15 amino acids. This CDR3 reads CASSFIGGPRDTQYF. The CDR3 DNA follows: TGTGCCAGCAGCTTTATCGGGGGCCCCCGGGATACGCAGTATTTT. The full variable domain, with the rest looked up from reference TRBV7-6 and TRBJ2-3, is GAGVSQSPRYKVTKRGQDVALRCDPISGHVSLYWYRQALGQGPEFLTYFNYEAQQDKSGLPNDRFSAERPEGSISTLTIQRTEQRDSAMYRCASSFIGGPRDTQYFGPGTRLTVL.

This clonotype showed up just a few times. V gene TRBV27 combines with J gene TRBJ2-1, with 7 bases lining up with TRBD2. The V gene end was trimmed by 6 bases and the J gene end by 5 bases; junction bases not matched to a gene: 13. The CDR3 length is 16 residues. The V gene's germline CDR1 is MNHEY and CDR2 SMNVEV (reference sequence). CDR3 sequence reads: CASRLSGLAVNNEQFF. As DNA, the CDR3 is TGTGCCAGCAGACTCTCCGGGCTAGCGGTGAACAATGAGCAGTTCTTC.

This chain uses TRBV2 with TRBJ1-5; 10 bases are shared with TRBD1. The CDR3 is 15 amino acids. V trimming: 6 bases; J trimming: 6 bases; junction bases outside the gene matches: 8. CDR1 is SNHLY and CDR2 is FYNNEI in the germline V gene. The CDR3: CASRDRGDFFQPQHF. DNA for the CDR3: TGTGCCAGCAGGGACAGGGGGGATTTTTTTCAGCCCCAGCATTTT.

This chain joins TRBV2 and TRBJ2-6; D is ambiguous. CDR1 and CDR2 (germline): SNHLY, FYNNEI. The CDR3 sequence is 14 residues long. The V and J ends lost 4 bases and 1 base respectively, with 5 bases between them. The CDR3 DNA reads as TGTGCCAGCAGTGTAGGGTCTGGGGCCAACGTCCTGACTTTC. Translation: CASSVGSGANVLTF.

This sequence joins TRBV2 and TRBJ1-1; D possibly corresponds to TRBD1 (6 bases). The CDR3 runs to 14 residues. Germline V gene lookup returns CDR1 SNHLY and CDR2 FYNNEI. V lost 6 bases and J lost 3, with 14 bases in between. The CDR3, as DNA: TGTGCCAGCAGCTCGGACAGATGGCACACTGAAGCTTTCTTT. Its protein product is CASSSDRWHTEAFF.

The gene calls are TRBV7-9 and TRBJ1-1; weak D call: TRBD1 (6 bases). This CDR3 has 13 amino acids. In germline, CDR1 is SEHNR, CDR2 FQNEAQ (reference sequence). The V and J ends lost 3 bases and 5 bases respectively, with 10 bases between them. CDR3 sequence (DNA): TGTGCCAGCAGCTTTTCAGGGGTGACTGAAGCTTTCTTT. This sequence encodes CASSFSGVTEAFF.

This clonotype was observed at least ten times. This chain links TRBV11-3 with TRBJ1-6; D gene ambiguous. V was pared by 3 bases and J by 0 bases, with 0 bases between. Germline CDR1 is SGHNT and CDR2 is YENEEA. This CDR3 contains 13 residues. CDR3 nucleotide sequence: TGTGCCAGCAGCTTCTCCTATAATTCACCCCTCCACTTT. Protein: CASSFSYNSPLHF.

The rearrangement links TRBV5-6 to TRBJ1-2; TRBD1 might be the D (5 bases). Trimming removed 4 bases at V and 4 bases at J, with 14 bases between. Looked up from germline, CDR1 is SGHDT and CDR2 is YYEEEE. This CDR3 contains 14 residues. CDR3 sequence reads: CASSAGTERYGYTF. The CDR3 DNA reads as TGTGCCAGCAGCGCAGGGACGGAACGCTATGGCTACACCTTC.

There are many counts of this clonotype. The chain combines TRBV19 with TRBJ2-1, with 8 nucleotides matching TRBD2. V trimming: 1 base; J trimming: 3 bases; junction bases outside the gene matches: 2. The CDR3 consists of 15 residues. Germline CDR1 reads LNHDA; CDR2 reads SQIVND (reference sequence). The CDR3 nucleotides are TGTGCCAGTAGTATAGGGACTAGCAGCTACAATGAGCAGTTCTTC. Protein: CASSIGTSSYNEQFF.

This clonotype was observed a few times. One end of the junction does not line up with germline, which may come from a read error. The genes are TRBV6-1 and TRBJ2-7; no clear D. Germline CDR1 reads MNHNS; CDR2 reads SASEGT. This CDR3 region has 11 residues. The CDR3 loop reads CASREVGEQYF. The CDR3 DNA reads TGTGCCAGCAGGGAAGTGGGCGAGCAGTACTTC.

V gene TRBV12-3 or TRBV12-4 combines with J gene TRBJ2-1; D unclear. V lost 2 bases and J lost 9, with 5 bases in between. This CDR3 has 11 amino acids. In DNA form, the CDR3 reads TGTGCCAGCAGTTTAACCGCTGAGCAGTTCTTC. Translating it yields CASSLTAEQFF.

This clonotype was recorded a few times. This chain links TRBV4-1 with TRBJ1-1; D gene unclear. The CDR3 has 12 amino acids. Germline V gene data show CDR1 as MGHRA and CDR2 as YSYEKL. V lost 3 bases, J lost 7 bases, and 9 bases lay in between. The CDR3 region is CASSQAGGEAFF. The CDR3 nucleotides read TGCGCCAGCAGCCAGGCGGGAGGTGAAGCTTTCTTT.